The entry below gives a single T cell receptor beta chain sequence along with its context. TCRdb independently ran MiXCR on the 5' RACE reads; one entry per CDR3 protein. The data contain about 520,000 distinct CDR3 sequences, under 25% of them singletons. These data belong to a study of identical twins. The same data also went into a second study, on T cells expressing NK-cell markers. That work contributes: Anti-gamma-delta TCR antibody use in several experiments restricted sorting to alpha-beta TCR T cells. One observes that, in several donors, these clonotypes were also the leading ones within the CD3+CD56-NKG2C+ fraction.

Sequences were obtained from CD4+ T cells sorted from blood. The receptor was derived from a woman between 18 and 30 years old in good health.

The CDR3 here is CASNDQPNSPLHF. DNA for the CDR3: TGTGCCAGCAATGATCAACCGAATTCACCCCTCCACTTT. V is TRBV2 and J is TRBJ1-6, with unresolved D. The CDR3 runs to 13 residues. The ends were cut back, 7 bases at V and 7 bases at J, with 11 bases in the middle. CDR1 and CDR2 from the germline V gene are SNHLY and FYNNEI.